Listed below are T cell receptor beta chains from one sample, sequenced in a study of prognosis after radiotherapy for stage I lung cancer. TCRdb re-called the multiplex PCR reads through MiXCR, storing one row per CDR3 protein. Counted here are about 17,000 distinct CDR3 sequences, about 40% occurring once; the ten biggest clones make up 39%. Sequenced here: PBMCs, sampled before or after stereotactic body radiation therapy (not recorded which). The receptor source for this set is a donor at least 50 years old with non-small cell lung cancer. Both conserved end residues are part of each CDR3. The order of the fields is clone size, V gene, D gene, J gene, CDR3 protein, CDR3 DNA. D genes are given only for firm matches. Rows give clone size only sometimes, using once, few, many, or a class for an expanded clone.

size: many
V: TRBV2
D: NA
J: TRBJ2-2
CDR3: CASSDPDNTGELFF
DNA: TGTGCCAGCAGTGATCCCGACAACACCGGGGAGCTGTTTTTT

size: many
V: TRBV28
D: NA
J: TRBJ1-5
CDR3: CASSRDSNQPQHF
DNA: TGTGCCAGCAGTCGGGACAGCAATCAGCCCCAGCATTTT

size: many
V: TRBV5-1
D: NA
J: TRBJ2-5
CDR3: CASSPVGTVQETQYF
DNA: TGCGCCAGCAGCCCCGTCGGGACGGTCCAAGAGACCCAGTACTTC

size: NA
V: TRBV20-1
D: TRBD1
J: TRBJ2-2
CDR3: CSARFPDRGPTGELFF
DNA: TGCAGTGCTAGATTTCCCGACAGGGGGCCCACCGGGGAGCTGTTTTTT

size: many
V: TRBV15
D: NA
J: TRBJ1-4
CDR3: CATSRDLGAGEKLFF
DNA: TGTGCCACCAGCAGAGATCTAGGGGCGGGTGAAAAACTGTTTTTT

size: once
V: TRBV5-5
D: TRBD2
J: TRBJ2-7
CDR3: CASSYTGLAGVSSYEQYF
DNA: TGTGCCAGCAGCTACACCGGACTAGCGGGAGTGTCTTCGTACGAGCAGTACTTC

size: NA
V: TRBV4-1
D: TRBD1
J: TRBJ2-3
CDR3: CASSRDRGVPDTQYF
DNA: TGCGCCAGCAGTCGGGACAGGGGGGTACCAGATACGCAGTATTTT

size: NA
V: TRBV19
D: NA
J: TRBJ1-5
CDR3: CASDGGVRRRQHF
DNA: TGTGCCAGCGATGGAGGGGTACGGCGGCGCCAGCATTTT

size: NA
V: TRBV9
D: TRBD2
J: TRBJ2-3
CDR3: CASSKGLALSTDTQYF
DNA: TGTGCCAGCAGCAAGGGACTAGCGCTTAGCACAGATACGCAGTATTTT

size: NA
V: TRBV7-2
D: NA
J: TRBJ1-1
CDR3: CASSLGTVGAQAFF
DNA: TGTGCCAGCAGCTTAGGCACAGTGGGGGCACAAGCTTTCTTT

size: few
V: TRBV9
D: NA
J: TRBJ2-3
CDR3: CASSETGTTTDTQYF
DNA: TGTGCCAGCAGCGAAACAGGGACCACCACAGATACGCAGTATTTT

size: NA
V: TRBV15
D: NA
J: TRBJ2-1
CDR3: CATSRSRNEQFF
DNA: TGTGCCACCAGCCGATCTCGGAATGAGCAGTTCTTC

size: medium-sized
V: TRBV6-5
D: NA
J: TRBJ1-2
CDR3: CASSYGDAYGYTF
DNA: TGTGCCAGCAGTTACGGGGACGCGTATGGCTACACCTTC

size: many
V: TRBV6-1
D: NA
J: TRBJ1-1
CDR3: CATYASSSGATEAFF
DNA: TGTGCCACCTACGCGAGTTCTTCGGGGGCGACTGAAGCTTTCTTT

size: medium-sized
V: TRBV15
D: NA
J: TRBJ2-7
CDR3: CATSREVAQYEQYF
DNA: TGTGCCACCAGCAGAGAGGTAGCTCAATACGAGCAGTACTTC

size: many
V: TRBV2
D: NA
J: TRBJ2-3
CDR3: CASSGSTGKGTDTQYF
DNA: TGTGCCAGCAGTGGTTCCACAGGGAAGGGTACAGATACGCAGTATTTT

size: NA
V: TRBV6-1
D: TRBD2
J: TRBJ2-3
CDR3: CASSDLAGRVTDTQYF
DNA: TGTGCCAGCAGTGATCTAGCGGGGAGGGTGACAGATACGCAGTATTTT

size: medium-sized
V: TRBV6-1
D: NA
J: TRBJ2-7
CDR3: CASREGLGPNYEQYF
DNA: TGTGCCAGCAGAGAGGGTTTGGGGCCAAATTACGAGCAGTACTTC

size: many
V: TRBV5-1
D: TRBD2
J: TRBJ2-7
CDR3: CASSPGLAAIYEQYF
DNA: TGCGCCAGCAGCCCCGGACTAGCGGCTATATACGAGCAGTACTTC

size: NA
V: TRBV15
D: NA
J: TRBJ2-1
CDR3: CATSRDERWLFF
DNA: TGTGCCACCAGCAGAGACGAGAGATGGCTGTTCTTC

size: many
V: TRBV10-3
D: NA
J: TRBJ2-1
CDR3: CATLELGSSDEQFF
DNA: TGTGCCACCCTAGAGCTAGGGAGTAGTGATGAGCAGTTCTTC

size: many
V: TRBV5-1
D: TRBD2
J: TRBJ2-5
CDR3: CASSRGASGEQETQYF
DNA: TGCGCCAGCAGCCGGGGTGCTAGCGGGGAGCAAGAGACCCAGTACTTC

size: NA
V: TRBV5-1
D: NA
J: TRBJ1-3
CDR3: CASSLDRVGNTIYF
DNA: TGCGCCAGCAGCTTGGACAGGGTTGGAAACACCATATATTTT

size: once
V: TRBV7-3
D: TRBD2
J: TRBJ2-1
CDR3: CASSSVAGYYNEQFF
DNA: TGTGCCAGCAGCTCCGTAGCGGGATACTACAATGAGCAGTTCTTC

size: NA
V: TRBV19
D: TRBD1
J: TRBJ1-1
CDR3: CASSPPGQGLIEAFF
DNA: TGTGCCAGTAGTCCCCCGGGACAGGGTTTGATTGAAGCTTTCTTT

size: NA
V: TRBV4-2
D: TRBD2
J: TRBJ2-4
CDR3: CASSPGLAGVAKNIQYF
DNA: TGTGCCAGCAGCCCGGGACTAGCGGGAGTAGCCAAAAACATTCAGTACTTC

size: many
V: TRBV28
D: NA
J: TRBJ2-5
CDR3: CASSLMGETQYF
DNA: TGTGCCAGCAGTTTAATGGGGGAGACCCAGTACTTC

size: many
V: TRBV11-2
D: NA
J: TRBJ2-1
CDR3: CASSKAVGFYNEQFF
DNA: TGTGCCAGCAGCAAGGCGGTGGGATTCTACAATGAGCAGTTCTTC

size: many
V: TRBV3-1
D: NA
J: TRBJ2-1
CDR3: CASSRGRSYNEQFF
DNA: TGTGCCAGCAGCCGGGGCCGCTCCTACAATGAGCAGTTCTTC